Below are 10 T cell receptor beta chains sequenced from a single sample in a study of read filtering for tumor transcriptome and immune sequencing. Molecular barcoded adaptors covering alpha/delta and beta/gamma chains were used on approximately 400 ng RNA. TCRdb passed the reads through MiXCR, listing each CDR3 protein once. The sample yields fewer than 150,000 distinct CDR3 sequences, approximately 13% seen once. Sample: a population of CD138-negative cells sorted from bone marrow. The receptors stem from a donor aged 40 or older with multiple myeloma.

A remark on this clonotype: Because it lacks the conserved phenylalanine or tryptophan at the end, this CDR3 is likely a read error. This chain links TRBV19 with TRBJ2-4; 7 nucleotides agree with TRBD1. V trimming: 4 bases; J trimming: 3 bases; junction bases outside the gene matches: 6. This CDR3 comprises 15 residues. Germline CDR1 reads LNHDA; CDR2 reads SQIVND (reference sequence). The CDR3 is CASSTNRGDKNIQYL. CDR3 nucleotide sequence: TGTGCCAGTAGTACTAACAGGGGAGACAAAAACATTCAGTACTTA.

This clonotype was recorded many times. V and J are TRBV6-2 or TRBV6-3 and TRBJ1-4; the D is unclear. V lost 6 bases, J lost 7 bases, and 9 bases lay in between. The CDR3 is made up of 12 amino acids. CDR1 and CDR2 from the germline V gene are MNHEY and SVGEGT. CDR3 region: CASRNPGEKLFF. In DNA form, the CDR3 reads TGTGCCAGCAGAAACCCAGGTGAAAAACTGTTTTTT.

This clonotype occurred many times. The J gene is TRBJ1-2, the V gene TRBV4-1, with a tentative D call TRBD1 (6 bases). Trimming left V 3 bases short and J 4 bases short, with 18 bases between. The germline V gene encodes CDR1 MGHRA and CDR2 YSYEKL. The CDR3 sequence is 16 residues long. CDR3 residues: CASSHPLDRFPYGYTF. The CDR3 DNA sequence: TGCGCCAGCAGCCACCCCCTCGACAGGTTCCCCTATGGCTACACCTTC.

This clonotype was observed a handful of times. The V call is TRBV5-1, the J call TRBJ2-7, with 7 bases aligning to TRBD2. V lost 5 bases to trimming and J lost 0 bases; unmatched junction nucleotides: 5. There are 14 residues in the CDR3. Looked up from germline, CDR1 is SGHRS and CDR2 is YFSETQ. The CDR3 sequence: CASRETSSSYEQYF. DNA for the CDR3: TGCGCCAGCAGAGAGACTAGCAGCTCCTACGAGCAGTACTTC.

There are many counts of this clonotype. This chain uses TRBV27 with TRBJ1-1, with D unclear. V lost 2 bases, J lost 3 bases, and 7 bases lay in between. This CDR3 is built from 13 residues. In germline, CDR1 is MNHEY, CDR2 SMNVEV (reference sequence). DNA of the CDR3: TGTGCCAGCAGTTTACTCCCTGACACTGAAGCTTTCTTT. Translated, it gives CASSLLPDTEAFF.

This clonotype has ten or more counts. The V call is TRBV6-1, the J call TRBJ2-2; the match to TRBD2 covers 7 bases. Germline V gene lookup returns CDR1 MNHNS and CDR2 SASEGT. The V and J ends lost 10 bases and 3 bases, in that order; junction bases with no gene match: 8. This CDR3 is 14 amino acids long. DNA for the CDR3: TGTGCCACCCTGGGGAGGGGCGACACCGGGGAGCTGTTTTTT. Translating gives CATLGRGDTGELFF.

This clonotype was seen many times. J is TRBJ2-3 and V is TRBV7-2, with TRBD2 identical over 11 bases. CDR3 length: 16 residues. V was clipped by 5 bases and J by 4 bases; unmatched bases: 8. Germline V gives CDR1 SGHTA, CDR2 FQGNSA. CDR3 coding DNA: TGTGCCAGCAGCCGACTAGCGGGAATGGGGGCAGATACGCAGTATTTT. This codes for CASSRLAGMGADTQYF.

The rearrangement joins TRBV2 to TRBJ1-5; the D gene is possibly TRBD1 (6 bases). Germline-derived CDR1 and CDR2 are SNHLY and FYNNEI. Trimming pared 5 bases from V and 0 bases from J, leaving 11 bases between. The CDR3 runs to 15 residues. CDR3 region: CASSPRQDSNQPQHF. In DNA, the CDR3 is TGTGCCAGCAGTCCTAGACAGGATAGCAATCAGCCCCAGCATTTT.

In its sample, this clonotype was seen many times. The CDR3 protein is CSARAAAFYEQYF. CDR3 nucleotide sequence: TGCAGTGCTAGAGCGGCGGCATTCTACGAGCAGTACTTC. This chain links TRBV20-1 with TRBJ2-7; no clear D gene. Trimming left V 1 base short and J 3 bases short, with 10 bases between. Per germline, CDR1 DFQATT and CDR2 SNEGSKA (reference sequence). The CDR3 is 13 residues long.

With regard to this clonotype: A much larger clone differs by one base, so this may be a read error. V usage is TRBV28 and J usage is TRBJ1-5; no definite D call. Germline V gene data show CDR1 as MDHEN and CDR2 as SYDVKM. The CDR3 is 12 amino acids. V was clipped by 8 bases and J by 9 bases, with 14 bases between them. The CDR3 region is CASRRSEGPQHF. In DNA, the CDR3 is TGTGCCAGCCGTAGGTCGGAAGGGCCCCAGCATTTT.